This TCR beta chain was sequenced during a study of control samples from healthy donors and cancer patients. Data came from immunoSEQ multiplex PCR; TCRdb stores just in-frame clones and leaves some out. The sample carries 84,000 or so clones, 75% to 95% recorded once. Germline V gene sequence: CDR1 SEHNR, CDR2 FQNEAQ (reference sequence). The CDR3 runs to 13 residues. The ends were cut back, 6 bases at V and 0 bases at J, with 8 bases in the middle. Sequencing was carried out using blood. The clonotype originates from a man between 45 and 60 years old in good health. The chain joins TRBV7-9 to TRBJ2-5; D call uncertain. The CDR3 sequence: CASRHTYQETQYF. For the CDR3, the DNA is TGTGCCAGCAGACACACGTACCAAGAGACCCAGTACTTC.